What follows are 25 T cell receptor beta chains derived from one specimen sequenced in a study of blood T cells in healthy people across ages. With a J-beta primer mix and a sample-barcoded 5' primer, a second PCR ran about 7 to 11 cycles. Each CDR3 protein is one row after TCRdb ran MiXCR on the 5' RACE reads. The sample records roughly 1.6 million distinct CDR3 sequences, about 31% being singletons. Material for sequencing was blood. These receptors originate from a woman aged 25 to 39 in good health.

In its sample, this clonotype was seen a few times. This chain uses TRBV20-1 with TRBJ2-2; D perhaps matches TRBD2 (6 bases). Per the germline V gene, CDR1 is DFQATT and CDR2 is SNEGSKA (reference sequence). The CDR3 loop spans 16 amino acids. V dropped 4 bases and J dropped 3 bases, with 18 bases sitting between them. CDR3 region: CSATFGGNKDTGELFF. The CDR3 coding sequence is TGCAGTGCTACGTTTGGAGGGAATAAGGACACCGGGGAGCTGTTTTTT.

Comments on this clonotype: A much larger clone differs by one base, so this may be a read error. The rearrangement uses TRBV24-1 and TRBJ1-2; TRBD1 matches 9 bases. Germline V lookup: CDR1 KGHDR, CDR2 SFDVKD. The CDR3 has 15 residues. With V trimmed by 3 bases and J by 6 bases, 7 bases remained unmatched. CDR3 sequence: CATSDRDRALNGYTF. In nucleotides, the CDR3 is TGTGCCACCAGTGATAGGGACAGGGCATTGAATGGCTACACCTTC.

This chain connects TRBV20-1 to TRBJ2-5; D is tentatively TRBD1 or TRBD2 (5 bases each). V was clipped by 6 bases and J by 5 bases, with 25 bases between them. Germline V gives CDR1 DFQATT, CDR2 SNEGSKA (reference sequence). This CDR3 contains 16 residues. The CDR3 bases are TGCAGTGCCATTAGCGAGAGCGCTTGGGGGTGGGAGACCCAGTACTTC. Its translation is CSAISESAWGWETQYF.

A word on this clonotype: At one of its ends the junction is not consistent with the germline gene, which may arise from a read error. The rearrangement uses TRBV28 and TRBJ2-1; possible D gene TRBD2, 6 bases. The CDR3 covers 13 residues. The V gene's germline CDR1 is MDHEN and CDR2 SYDVKM. CDR3 sequence reads: CASSTGSYDEQFF. CDR3 sequence (DNA): TGTGCCAGCAGTACCGGGAGCTACGATGAGCAGTTCTTC.

The chain employs TRBV7-9 and TRBJ2-3, with 12 nucleotides matching TRBD2. Germline V gene data show CDR1 as SEHNR and CDR2 as FQNEAQ (reference sequence). The CDR3 runs 17 residues. The ends lost 6 bases at V and 7 bases at J; junction bases unmatched: 14. CDR3 sequence reads: CASSSAILAGGTNTQYF. The DNA of the CDR3 is TGTGCCAGCAGTTCCGCCATACTAGCGGGAGGAACAAATACGCAGTATTTT.

With regard to this clonotype: A much larger clone sits a single nucleotide away, making a read error possible. The chain uses TRBV10-3 and TRBJ2-7, with TRBD2 matching over 7 bases. CDR3 length: 13 amino acids. V was pared by 6 bases and J by 5 bases, with 7 bases of the junction left unmatched. Per the germline V gene, CDR1 is ENHRY and CDR2 is SYGVKD. The CDR3 nucleotides read TGTGCCATCAGGCCCGGGGGGACCCACGAGCAGTACTTC. It yields the protein CAIRPGGTHEQYF.

In its sample, this clonotype was seen a few times. The gene calls are TRBV6-5 and TRBJ2-1; TRBD1 might be the D (6 bases). Germline loops: CDR1 MNHEY, CDR2 SVGAGI. V was trimmed by 5 bases and J by 5 bases, leaving 10 bases between them. The CDR3 sequence is 13 residues long. The CDR3 nucleotides read TGTGCCAGCAGTGCCTACAGGGACAATGAGCAGTTCTTC. The encoded protein is CASSAYRDNEQFF.

The chain recombines TRBV20-1 with TRBJ1-1; D gene uncertain. Germline lookup yields CDR1 DFQATT and CDR2 SNEGSKA (reference sequence). This CDR3 contains 11 residues. V was cut by 1 base and J by 11 bases, with 11 bases left in between. This CDR3 is CSARVQPNAFF. The CDR3, as DNA: TGCAGTGCTAGAGTACAGCCAAACGCTTTCTTT.

This chain joins TRBV6-5 and TRBJ2-1; D uncertain. CDR3 size: 13 residues. Trimming removed 9 bases from V and 2 bases from J, with 11 bases in between. Per germline, CDR1 MNHEY and CDR2 SVGAGI. The CDR3 DNA sequence: TGTGCCAGTTTTTCGCGAACCTACAATGAGCAGTTCTTC. It encodes CASFSRTYNEQFF.

The V gene is TRBV6-1, the J gene TRBJ2-5; D is perhaps TRBD2 (7 bases). Germline-derived CDR1 and CDR2 are MNHNS and SASEGT. The length of the CDR3 is 14 residues. Trimming removed 6 bases at V and 3 bases at J, with 14 bases between. The chain's CDR3 is CASRGRGEEETQYF. Here the CDR3 DNA reads TGTGCCAGCAGGGGGAGGGGGGAGGAAGAGACCCAGTACTTC.

This clonotype was counted at least ten times. The chain links TRBV6-1 to TRBJ2-1; tentative D call: TRBD2 (5 bases). Trimming left V 6 bases short and J 0 bases short, with 9 bases between. The CDR3 contains 14 residues. Germline CDR1 reads MNHNS; CDR2 reads SASEGT. The CDR3 sequence is CASSRRSSYNEQFF. The CDR3 DNA reads as TGTGCCAGCAGCAGGAGGAGCTCCTACAATGAGCAGTTCTTC.

There are many counts of this clonotype. The V and J genes are TRBV24-1 and TRBJ2-3; 10 bases match TRBD1. The J segment lost 6 bases and the V segment lost 3 bases, leaving 8 bases of the junction unmatched. CDR3 length: 16 residues. CDR1 and CDR2 (germline): KGHDR, SFDVKD. DNA for the CDR3: TGTGCCACCAGTGATCCCGGGACAGGGGTTTCCGATACGCAGTATTTT. It specifies CATSDPGTGVSDTQYF.

This chain connects TRBV5-1 to TRBJ2-1; 12 positions agree with TRBD1. The germline CDR1 and CDR2 sequences are SGHRS and YFSETQ. CDR3 length: 17 amino acids. Trimming at V came to 4 bases and at J to 8 bases, leaving 13 bases not matched to a gene. The CDR3 sequence: CASSMYRGQGARYEQFF. The CDR3 nucleotides read TGCGCCAGCAGCATGTACAGGGGACAGGGGGCGCGATATGAGCAGTTCTTC. Full variable domain (rest looked up from reference TRBV5-1 and TRBJ2-1): KAGVTQTPRYLIKTRGQQVTLSCSPISGHRSVSWYQQTPGQGLQFLFEYFSETQRNKGNFPGRFSGRQFSNSRSEMNVSTLELGDSALYLCASSMYRGQGARYEQFFGPGTRLTVL.

This clonotype has just one count. The chain uses TRBV20-1 and TRBJ1-6; weak D call: TRBD1 (6 bases). The CDR3 sequence is 16 residues long. V shed 1 base and J shed 0 bases, with 10 bases lying between them. Germline CDR1 DFQATT, CDR2 SNEGSKA (reference sequence). The CDR3 loop reads CSARVGGYSYNSPLHF. Written as DNA, the CDR3 is TGCAGTGCTAGAGTCGGGGGCTACTCCTATAATTCACCCCTCCACTTT.

This rearrangement joins TRBV7-2 to TRBJ2-7, with D perhaps given as TRBD1 or TRBD2 (5 bases each). This CDR3 contains 14 residues. V lost 0 bases and J lost 1, with 7 bases in between. Germline V gene data show CDR1 as SGHTA and CDR2 as FQGNSA. CDR3 residues: CTSSLAGASYEQYF. CDR3 DNA sequence: TGTACCAGCAGCTTAGCCGGGGCGTCCTACGAGCAGTACTTC. The whole variable domain, filled in from reference TRBV7-2 and TRBJ2-7, reads GAGVSQSPSNKVTEKGKDVELRCDPISGHTALYWYRQSLGQGLEFLIYFQGNSAPDKSGLPSDRFSAERTGGSVSTLTIQRTQQEDSAVYLCTSSLAGASYEQYFGPGTRLTVT.

This chain joins TRBV6-4 and TRBJ2-3, with D possibly called TRBD1 or TRBD2 (6 bases each). With 2 bases removed from V and 0 bases from J, the gap between germline ends came to 9 bases. Germline-derived CDR1 and CDR2 are MRHNA and SNTAGT. This CDR3 spans 15 amino acids. The CDR3 nucleotides are TGTGCCAGCAGTGACAGGGGGGCAAGCACAGATACGCAGTATTTT. Its translation: CASSDRGASTDTQYF.

J is TRBJ2-1 and V is TRBV5-1; D not certain. The V end was cut by 1 base, the J end by 3 bases, with 14 bases between. The CDR3 loop spans 16 amino acids. Germline V gene sequence: CDR1 SGHRS, CDR2 YFSETQ. CDR3 bases: TGCGCCAGCAGCTTGATATCGGCTCACGGCTACAATGAGCAGTTCTTC. Encoded protein: CASSLISAHGYNEQFF.

The chain employs TRBV4-2 and TRBJ2-7, with 7 bases fitting TRBD2. J gave up 2 bases and V 0 bases, and 7 bases lay outside the gene matches. Germline V gene data show CDR1 as LGHNA and CDR2 as YNFKEQ. This CDR3 is built from 16 residues. CDR3 loop: CASSQELGTTPYEQYF. The CDR3 DNA is TGTGCCAGCAGCCAAGAATTAGGGACTACACCCTACGAGCAGTACTTC.

V gene TRBV3-1 combines with J gene TRBJ2-5; D might be TRBD1 (6 bases). This CDR3 contains 14 residues. The germline CDR1 and CDR2 sequences are LGHDT and YNNKEL (reference sequence). With 4 bases removed from V and 7 bases from J, the gap between germline ends came to 16 bases. CDR3 region: CASSPDWGPGTQYF. The CDR3 DNA sequence: TGTGCCAGCAGCCCAGACTGGGGGCCCGGGACCCAGTACTTC.

CDR3 in DNA: TGTGCCAGCAGCAAGAAGGGTTGGGGAAGGGAGAAGCGGGACTGCGAGACCCAGTACTTC. This sequence encodes CASSKKGWGREKRDCETQYF. The chain combines TRBV21-1 with TRBJ2-5; the table's D call, TRBD2, was not checked against the DNA. TRBV21-1 has pseudogene status. The CDR3 spans 20 residues.

This clonotype was counted only a few times. The V gene is TRBV28, the J gene TRBJ2-1; 9 bases are shared with TRBD2. Per germline, CDR1 MDHEN and CDR2 SYDVKM. The CDR3 totals 16 residues. V dropped 5 bases and J dropped 1; count of bases not matched to a gene: 6. CDR3 residues: CASSALLAGSYNEQFF. CDR3 bases: TGTGCCAGCAGTGCCCTACTAGCGGGTTCCTACAATGAGCAGTTCTTC. Supplemented by reference TRBV28 and TRBJ2-1, the full variable domain reads DVKVTQSSRYLVKRTGEKVFLECVQDMDHENMFWYRQDPGLGLRLIYFSYDVKMKEKGDIPEGYSVSREKKERFSLILESASTNQTSMYLCASSALLAGSYNEQFFGPGTRLTVL.

J is TRBJ2-5 and V is TRBV11-2; D may be TRBD2 (7 bases). Germline V gene sequence: CDR1 SGHAT, CDR2 FQNNGV. V was pared by 5 bases and J by 4 bases, with 17 bases between. This CDR3 region has 15 residues. The CDR3 DNA sequence: TGTGCCAGCAGCCCATGGGGGGCGGGGGTAGAGACCCAGTACTTC. Its translation: CASSPWGAGVETQYF. Combining the CDR3 with reference TRBV11-2 and TRBJ2-5 gives the whole variable domain EAGVAQSPRYKIIEKRQSVAFWCNPISGHATLYWYQQILGQGPKLLIQFQNNGVVDDSQLPKDRFSAERLKGVDSTLKIQPAKLEDSAVYLCASSPWGAGVETQYFGPGTRLLVL.

This chain uses TRBV27 with TRBJ2-7, with 9 bases fitting TRBD1. This CDR3 contains 13 residues. Trimming cost V 5 bases and J 6 bases; bases outside gene matches: 5. Germline V gene lookup returns CDR1 MNHEY and CDR2 SMNVEV (reference sequence). CDR3 in amino acids: CASSPTGGAEQYF. CDR3 nucleotides: TGTGCCAGCAGTCCAACAGGGGGCGCCGAGCAGTACTTC.

Many counts were recorded for this clonotype. The chain uses TRBV12-3 or TRBV12-4 and TRBJ1-2; weak D call: TRBD1 (6 bases). This CDR3 contains 12 residues. V was shortened by 5 bases and J by 5 bases, with 9 bases between the two germline ends. The DNA for the CDR3 is TGTGCCAGCAGTCCAGGGGAATATGGCTACACCTTC. This translates into CASSPGEYGYTF.

The rearrangement links TRBV9 to TRBJ2-5; a possible D gene is TRBD1 (6 bases). The CDR3 is made up of 15 amino acids. The ends were cut back, 4 bases at V and 5 bases at J, with 18 bases in the middle. Germline CDR1 and CDR2: SGDLS and YYNGEE. CDR3 amino acids: CASSPGDGWGETQYF. CDR3 in DNA: TGTGCCAGCAGCCCAGGGGACGGTTGGGGGGAGACCCAGTACTTC.